Listed below are T cell receptor beta chains from one sample, sequenced in a study of human T cells and chemical hapten exposure. MiXCR, run by TCRdb on the RACE reads, gives a single entry per CDR3 protein. The data contain 340,000 or so distinct CDR3 sequences, about 7% of them singletons. The input for sequencing was whole blood, taken in connection with sensitization to the hapten diphenylcyclopropenone (DPC). Source of these receptors: a woman aged 18-29 years with alopecia areata. Some clones in this sample may be carry-over from other donors' samples. CDR3s include the opening cysteine and the closing phenylalanine or tryptophan. The D gene is left open where the match is weak. Where a row states a size, it is once, few, many or the class of an expanded clone; other rows omit it.

clone_size: few
d_call: .
v_call: TRBV4-2
j_call: TRBJ2-1
cdr3_aa: CASSQAEGGSAEQFF
cdr3_nt: TGTGCCAGCAGCCAAGCGGAGGGAGGTTCTGCTGAGCAGTTCTTC

clone_size: few
d_call: .
v_call: TRBV5-1
j_call: TRBJ2-1
cdr3_aa: CASSLVLSALRNEQFF
cdr3_nt: TGCGCCAGCAGCTTGGTATTATCGGCCCTCCGGAATGAGCAGTTCTTC

clone_size: few
d_call: .
v_call: TRBV3-1
j_call: TRBJ2-1
cdr3_aa: CASSQGTGRDNEQFF
cdr3_nt: TGTGCCAGCAGCCAAGGTACAGGACGGGACAATGAGCAGTTCTTC

clone_size: few
d_call: TRBD1
v_call: TRBV12-5
j_call: TRBJ2-4
cdr3_aa: CASVPGQGEIQYF
cdr3_nt: TGTGCTAGTGTCCCAGGACAGGGGGAGATTCAGTACTTC

clone_size: .
d_call: .
v_call: TRBV7-9
j_call: TRBJ2-5
cdr3_aa: CASSFSDRGPSTQYF
cdr3_nt: TGTGCCAGCAGCTTTTCTGATAGGGGACCCTCGACCCAGTACTTC

clone_size: .
d_call: TRBD2
v_call: TRBV7-2
j_call: TRBJ2-3
cdr3_aa: CASSLNPSGGAETQYF
cdr3_nt: TGTGCCAGCAGCTTAAACCCTAGCGGGGGGGCCGAGACGCAGTATTTT

clone_size: .
d_call: TRBD1
v_call: TRBV5-1
j_call: TRBJ1-6
cdr3_aa: CASSWGDRDRVIGSPLHF
cdr3_nt: TGCGCCAGCAGCTGGGGGGACCGGGACAGGGTAATTGGATCACCCCTCCACTTT

clone_size: few
d_call: .
v_call: TRBV12-3/TRBV12-4
j_call: TRBJ1-2
cdr3_aa: CASSNQGNGYTF
cdr3_nt: TGTGCCAGCAGTAACCAGGGGAATGGCTACACCTTC

clone_size: .
d_call: .
v_call: TRBV18
j_call: TRBJ1-6
cdr3_aa: CASSPESSYNSPLHF
cdr3_nt: TGTGCCAGCTCACCGGAGAGCTCCTATAATTCACCCCTCCACTTT

clone_size: few
d_call: .
v_call: TRBV15
j_call: TRBJ1-2
cdr3_aa: CATRGLSSDGYTF
cdr3_nt: TGTGCCACCCGGGGGCTCTCCAGCGATGGCTACACCTTC

clone_size: few
d_call: TRBD1
v_call: TRBV5-8
j_call: TRBJ1-4
cdr3_aa: CASSRQGLTNEKLFF
cdr3_nt: TGTGCCAGCAGCCGACAGGGGCTGACTAATGAAAAACTGTTTTTT

clone_size: .
d_call: .
v_call: TRBV27
j_call: TRBJ2-7
cdr3_aa: CASSFGQGSREQYF
cdr3_nt: TGTGCCAGCAGTTTCGGCCAGGGGTCAAGGGAGCAGTACTTC

clone_size: .
d_call: TRBD1
v_call: TRBV29-1
j_call: TRBJ1-1
cdr3_aa: CSAGQGARAFF
cdr3_nt: TGCAGCGCCGGACAGGGGGCTAGGGCTTTCTTT

clone_size: many
d_call: TRBD1
v_call: TRBV7-3
j_call: TRBJ2-3
cdr3_aa: CASSAGGTGPTDTQYF
cdr3_nt: TGTGCCAGCAGTGCTGGGGGGACAGGGCCCACAGATACGCAGTATTTT

clone_size: .
d_call: .
v_call: TRBV29-1
j_call: TRBJ1-2
cdr3_aa: CSVETYGYTF
cdr3_nt: TGCAGCGTTGAAACCTATGGCTACACCTTC

clone_size: many
d_call: .
v_call: TRBV3-1
j_call: TRBJ2-1
cdr3_aa: CASSQARVGEQFF
cdr3_nt: TGTGCCAGCAGCCAGGCAAGGGTTGGGGAGCAGTTCTTC

clone_size: many
d_call: .
v_call: TRBV6-2/TRBV6-3
j_call: TRBJ2-3
cdr3_aa: CASTGTRSTDTQYF
cdr3_nt: TGTGCCAGCACTGGTACAAGGAGCACAGATACGCAGTATTTT

clone_size: many
d_call: TRBD2
v_call: TRBV6-6
j_call: TRBJ2-3
cdr3_aa: CASSYSLAGSSTDTQYF
cdr3_nt: TGTGCCAGCAGTTACTCTTTAGCGGGGTCTAGCACAGATACGCAGTATTTT

clone_size: .
d_call: .
v_call: TRBV6-5
j_call: TRBJ2-3
cdr3_aa: CASSSFGQTPNTDTQYF
cdr3_nt: TGTGCCAGCAGTTCCTTTGGACAGACCCCGAACACAGATACGCAGTATTTT

clone_size: .
d_call: TRBD1
v_call: TRBV6-1
j_call: TRBJ1-4
cdr3_aa: CASSEGDRDEKLFF
cdr3_nt: TGTGCCAGCAGTGAAGGGGACAGGGATGAAAAACTGTTTTTT

clone_size: many
d_call: .
v_call: TRBV6-6
j_call: TRBJ1-6
cdr3_aa: CASSYRVDNSPLHF
cdr3_nt: TGTGCCAGCAGTTACAGGGTAGATAATTCACCCCTCCACTTT

clone_size: many
d_call: .
v_call: TRBV28
j_call: TRBJ1-1
cdr3_aa: CASSSSADMNTEAFF
cdr3_nt: TGTGCCAGCAGTTCGTCGGCTGACATGAACACTGAAGCTTTCTTT

clone_size: few
d_call: TRBD1
v_call: TRBV5-1
j_call: TRBJ2-1
cdr3_aa: CASSLTGGHEQFF
cdr3_nt: TGCGCCAGCAGCTTAACAGGGGGCCATGAGCAGTTCTTC

clone_size: many
d_call: TRBD1
v_call: TRBV6-5
j_call: TRBJ2-2
cdr3_aa: CASGDRSTGELFF
cdr3_nt: TGTGCCAGCGGGGACAGATCCACCGGGGAGCTGTTTTTT

clone_size: many
d_call: .
v_call: TRBV29-1
j_call: TRBJ2-3
cdr3_aa: CSVGAQGRTDTQYF
cdr3_nt: TGCAGCGTTGGGGCCCAGGGAAGGACAGATACGCAGTATTTT

clone_size: many
d_call: .
v_call: TRBV29-1
j_call: TRBJ1-2
cdr3_aa: CSVGRIYGYTF
cdr3_nt: TGCAGCGTTGGACGGATATATGGCTACACCTTC

clone_size: .
d_call: .
v_call: TRBV6-6
j_call: TRBJ1-4
cdr3_aa: CASSYRQGREKLFF
cdr3_nt: TGTGCCAGCAGTTACAGGCAGGGCCGTGAAAAACTGTTTTTT

clone_size: few
d_call: .
v_call: TRBV3-1
j_call: TRBJ2-2
cdr3_aa: CASSPTGFSTGELFF
cdr3_nt: TGTGCCAGCAGCCCAACAGGGTTCAGCACCGGGGAGCTGTTTTTT

clone_size: .
d_call: .
v_call: TRBV18
j_call: TRBJ1-5
cdr3_aa: CASSPFRDPAGQPQHF
cdr3_nt: TGTGCCAGCTCACCCTTCCGGGACCCCGCCGGTCAGCCCCAGCATTTT

clone_size: .
d_call: TRBD2
v_call: TRBV5-1
j_call: TRBJ2-5
cdr3_aa: CASSLAAGPQETQYF
cdr3_nt: TGCGCCAGCAGCTTGGCAGCGGGGCCCCAAGAGACCCAGTACTTC

clone_size: few
d_call: TRBD1
v_call: TRBV29-1
j_call: TRBJ2-7
cdr3_aa: CSVGAPDRLSYEQYF
cdr3_nt: TGCAGCGTTGGGGCTCCGGACAGGCTTTCCTACGAGCAGTACTTC

clone_size: .
d_call: TRBD2
v_call: TRBV18
j_call: TRBJ2-1
cdr3_aa: CASSPTDGGAPYNEQFF
cdr3_nt: TGTGCCAGCTCACCAACGGACGGGGGGGCGCCCTACAATGAGCAGTTCTTC

clone_size: .
d_call: .
v_call: TRBV4-3
j_call: TRBJ2-3
cdr3_aa: CASSQVQGLGSQYF
cdr3_nt: TGCGCCAGCAGCCAAGTTCAGGGTTTGGGGTCGCAGTATTTT

clone_size: .
d_call: .
v_call: TRBV27
j_call: TRBJ1-2
cdr3_aa: CASSLWPPRGYTF
cdr3_nt: TGTGCCAGCAGTTTATGGCCCCCTAGGGGCTACACCTTC

clone_size: few
d_call: TRBD1
v_call: TRBV6-5
j_call: TRBJ2-3
cdr3_aa: CASSLVQGARDTQYF
cdr3_nt: TGTGCCAGCAGTTTGGTGCAGGGGGCAAGAGATACGCAGTATTTT

clone_size: .
d_call: .
v_call: TRBV10-3
j_call: TRBJ2-7
cdr3_aa: CATAAGVSYEQYF
cdr3_nt: TGTGCTACTGCGGCAGGGGTTTCCTACGAGCAGTACTTC

clone_size: .
d_call: TRBD2
v_call: TRBV7-6
j_call: TRBJ2-3
cdr3_aa: CASSLRPTSSHTQYF
cdr3_nt: TGTGCCAGCAGCCTCAGACCGACTAGCTCTCATACGCAGTATTTT

clone_size: .
d_call: TRBD2
v_call: TRBV12-3/TRBV12-4
j_call: TRBJ2-3
cdr3_aa: CASRLSGGGTDTQYF
cdr3_nt: TGTGCCAGCAGACTGAGCGGGGGGGGCACAGATACGCAGTATTTT

clone_size: .
d_call: .
v_call: TRBV5-1
j_call: TRBJ1-6
cdr3_aa: CASSPWQGRRNSPLHF
cdr3_nt: TGCGCCAGCAGCCCGTGGCAGGGAAGAAGGAATTCACCCCTCCACTTT

clone_size: .
d_call: TRBD1
v_call: TRBV9
j_call: TRBJ1-5
cdr3_aa: CASTPYDNTGEEQPQHF
cdr3_nt: TGTGCCAGCACCCCCTATGATAATACAGGGGAAGAACAGCCCCAGCATTTT

clone_size: .
d_call: .
v_call: TRBV5-1
j_call: TRBJ1-2
cdr3_aa: CASSLDKFSGYTF
cdr3_nt: TGCGCCAGCAGCTTGGACAAATTCAGCGGCTACACCTTC

clone_size: few
d_call: .
v_call: TRBV19
j_call: TRBJ2-7
cdr3_aa: CASSMPGGTYEQYF
cdr3_nt: TGTGCCAGTAGTATGCCGGGCGGAACCTACGAGCAGTACTTC

clone_size: many
d_call: .
v_call: TRBV7-2
j_call: TRBJ2-6
cdr3_aa: CASSLQGAGANVLTF
cdr3_nt: TGTGCCAGCAGCTTACAGGGCGCTGGGGCCAACGTCCTGACTTTC

clone_size: .
d_call: .
v_call: TRBV3-1
j_call: TRBJ1-2
cdr3_aa: CASSQVRNSYGYTF
cdr3_nt: TGTGCCAGCAGCCAAGTCCGGAACTCCTATGGCTACACCTTC